The 2 T cell receptor beta chains reported below all come from one sample, sequenced in a study of cytomegalovirus exposure and HLA in healthy donors. TCRdb's copy holds only in-frame clones and misses some; the assay was immunoSEQ multiplex PCR. The data hold a few hundred thousand clones, with 90% observed a single time. The sequencing sample was made of PBMCs. The receptors stem from a woman in her late teens or twenties in good health and CMV-seronegative.

This clone was detected only a few times. The V gene is TRBV18, the J gene TRBJ1-6, with 10 bases that match TRBD1. From germline, CDR1 is KGHSH and CDR2 LQKENI. The CDR3 consists of 15 residues. The junction had 6 bases not matched to a gene; V was cut back by 2 bases and J by 11 bases. The CDR3 coding sequence is TGTGCCAGCTCACCAACCGGGACAGGGGTTACACCCCTCCACTTT. Translated: CASSPTGTGVTPLHF.

In regard to this clone: The same CDR3 can be traced to other DNA sequences in this sample. This chain uses TRBV19 with TRBJ1-2; 9 nucleotides agree with TRBD1. The CDR3 length is 13 residues. V lost 5 bases, J lost 5 bases, and 3 bases stayed unmatched. CDR1 LNHDA and CDR2 SQIVND come from the germline V gene (reference sequence). The CDR3 region is CASSQDRGYGYTF. Written as DNA, the CDR3 is TGTGCCAGTAGTCAGGACAGGGGTTATGGCTACACCTTC.